A single sample gave rise to the 25 T cell receptor beta chains below, sequenced in a study of early T cells in non-severe SARS-CoV-2 infection. TCRdb redid the calling of the 5' RACE reads with MiXCR, one entry per CDR3 protein. This sample has some 66,000 distinct CDR3 sequences, with about 13% found just once. The sequenced material came from whole blood. Source of these receptors: an adult who was a healthcare worker with PCR-confirmed SARS-CoV-2 infection or an uninfected control (not recorded which).

The gene calls are TRBV16 and TRBJ1-1, with D hard to call. Germline CDR1 is KGHSY and CDR2 is FQNENV. The V and J ends lost 0 bases and 10 bases respectively, with 12 bases between them. The CDR3 is 13 amino acids. The CDR3 reads CASSQSSRQRAFF. The CDR3 DNA reads TGTGCCAGCAGCCAATCGTCCAGACAACGAGCTTTCTTT.

This clonotype appeared a few times. The rearrangement links TRBV6-5 to TRBJ2-3; D tentatively fits TRBD1 or TRBD2 (6 bases each). The CDR3 is made up of 16 amino acids. Looked up from germline, CDR1 is MNHEY and CDR2 is SVGAGI. V lost 0 bases and J lost 1, with 11 bases in between. This CDR3 is CASSYSGGTGTDTQYF. The CDR3 coding sequence is TGTGCCAGCAGTTACTCAGGGGGGACTGGCACAGATACGCAGTATTTT.

Here the CDR3 reads CASSYGRSSYEQYF. In nucleotides, the CDR3 is TGTGCCAGCAGTTACGGTCGCAGCTCCTACGAGCAGTACTTC. This chain joins TRBV6-5 and TRBJ2-7; D is uncertain. This CDR3 region has 14 residues. Trimming cost V 2 bases and J 0 bases, with 8 bases left between them. Germline values: CDR1 MNHEY, CDR2 SVGAGI.

This clonotype was observed a few times. The chain uses TRBV5-5 and TRBJ2-7; 11 bases are shared with TRBD2. The CDR3 sequence is 16 residues long. Germline CDR1 and CDR2: SGHKS and YYEKEE (reference sequence). Unmatched junction bases numbered 8, after V lost 3 bases and J lost 3 bases. The CDR3 sequence: CASSSTPGLAGYEQYF. The CDR3 DNA follows: TGTGCCAGCAGCTCGACCCCCGGACTAGCGGGCTACGAGCAGTACTTC.

V gene TRBV27 combines with J gene TRBJ2-2; TRBD1 agrees at 7 bases. CDR1 is MNHEY and CDR2 is SMNVEV in the germline V gene (reference sequence). Trimming cost V 5 bases and J 4 bases; bases outside gene matches: 10. The CDR3 is 16 residues long. As DNA, the CDR3 is TGTGCCAGCAGTCCTAGACAGGGCAGCGGCACCGGGGAGCTGTTTTTT. This gives the protein CASSPRQGSGTGELFF.

In this sample, this clonotype turned up a few times. V and J are TRBV19 and TRBJ2-3; the D call may be TRBD1 or TRBD2 (5 bases each). Trimming left V 4 bases short and J 14 bases short, with 19 bases between. The germline gives CDR1 LNHDA, CDR2 SQIVND (reference sequence). CDR3 size: 13 residues. The DNA of the CDR3 is TGTGCCAGTAGTACAACAGGAGGCCTGGCGTGGTATTTT. Residues: CASSTTGGLAWYF.

Ten or more counts support this clonotype. The chain links TRBV25-1 to TRBJ2-3; possibly TRBD1 for D (6 bases). The ends were cut back, 6 bases at V and 1 base at J, with 11 bases in the middle. Germline-derived CDR1 and CDR2 are MGHDK and SYGVNS. This CDR3 region has 14 residues. The CDR3 protein is CASSLDRGTDTQYF. CDR3 nucleotide sequence: TGTGCCAGCAGCCTGGACAGAGGCACAGATACGCAGTATTTT. The full variable domain, its missing parts supplied by reference TRBV25-1 and TRBJ2-3, is EADIYQTPRYLVIGTGKKITLECSQTMGHDKMYWYQQDPGMELHLIHYSYGVNSTEKGDLSSESTVSRIRTEHFPLTLESARPSHTSQYLCASSLDRGTDTQYFGPGTRLTVL.

This clonotype was seen a handful of times. V gene TRBV6-2 or TRBV6-3 combines with J gene TRBJ2-1, with D perhaps matching TRBD1 (6 bases). CDR3 length: 14 residues. The V gene lost 5 bases and the J gene lost 10 bases, with 18 bases spanning the gap. Germline CDR1 and CDR2: MNHEY and SVGEGT. CDR3 nucleotides: TGTGCCAGCAGTCGACAGGTAGGGAGTTGGGAGCAGTTCTTC. It specifies CASSRQVGSWEQFF.

CDR3 residues: CASSVADNEQFF. The DNA of the CDR3 is TGTGCCAGCAGTGTAGCGGACAATGAGCAGTTCTTC. The gene calls are TRBV7-6 and TRBJ2-1, with D possibly matching TRBD2 (6 bases). V lost 6 bases and J 5 bases, leaving 8 bases between the germline ends. Looked up from germline, CDR1 is SGHVS and CDR2 is FNYEAQ. The CDR3 loop spans 12 amino acids.

This clonotype was seen more than once but under ten times. The J gene is TRBJ2-1, the V gene TRBV6-5, with 8 bases aligning to TRBD2. Germline values: CDR1 MNHEY, CDR2 SVGAGI. CDR3 length equals 13 residues. The V and J ends lost 6 bases and 7 bases, in that order; junction bases with no gene match: 5. CDR3: CASRKRELNEQFF. The CDR3, as DNA: TGTGCCAGCAGGAAGCGGGAGTTAAATGAGCAGTTCTTC.

In its sample, this clonotype was seen a few times. The rearrangement links TRBV27 to TRBJ2-2, with 13 bases fitting TRBD2. The CDR3 contains 16 residues. Germline loops: CDR1 MNHEY, CDR2 SMNVEV (reference sequence). V shed 5 bases and J 6 bases; nucleotides not matched to a gene: 6. The CDR3 DNA follows: TGTGCCAGCAGTGACCGGACTAGCGGGAGAGCCGGGGAGCTGTTTTTT. This gives the protein CASSDRTSGRAGELFF.

This clonotype was seen many times. The chain carries TRBV4-1 and TRBJ2-7; 7 positions agree with TRBD1. CDR3 length equals 16 residues. With V trimmed by 0 bases and J by 2 bases, 7 bases remained unmatched. In germline, CDR1 is MGHRA, CDR2 YSYEKL. The CDR3 region has the DNA TGCGCCAGCAGCCAAGATCCTCCGGGACAGCCCTACGAGCAGTACTTC. This codes for CASSQDPPGQPYEQYF.

DNA for the CDR3: TGCGCCAGCAGCCAAGCCGTTTCCCCCTACGAGCAGTACTTC. Amino acid sequence: CASSQAVSPYEQYF. This chain links TRBV4-3 with TRBJ2-7; D gene unclear. The germline V gene has CDR1 LGHNA and CDR2 YSLEER. The CDR3 covers 14 residues. V was cut by 1 base and J by 2 bases, with 9 bases left in between.

The chain combines TRBV29-1 with TRBJ2-1; D is unclear. Germline CDR1 SQVTM, CDR2 ANQGSEA. CDR3 length equals 12 residues. Trimming removed 0 bases from V and 7 bases from J, with 7 bases in between. CDR3 bases: TGCAGCGTTGAAGATCTGGGGAATGAGCAGTTCTTC. It encodes CSVEDLGNEQFF.

This chain connects TRBV20-1 to TRBJ2-1, with TRBD2 matching over 11 bases. Trimming took 1 base from V and 2 from J; bases not matched to a gene: 4. CDR1 DFQATT and CDR2 SNEGSKA come from the germline V gene (reference sequence). The CDR3 is 16 residues long. The CDR3 loop reads CSARGGLAVPYNEQFF. CDR3 bases: TGCAGTGCTAGAGGGGGACTAGCGGTACCCTACAATGAGCAGTTCTTC.

The gene calls are TRBV7-2 and TRBJ2-2, with 9 bases matching TRBD2. This CDR3 region has 16 residues. The ends lost 2 bases at V and 4 bases at J; junction bases unmatched: 5. Per the germline V gene, CDR1 is SGHTA and CDR2 is FQGNSA. The CDR3 reads CASSLSASGTTGELFF. The CDR3, as DNA: TGTGCCAGCAGCTTATCGGCTAGCGGGACCACCGGGGAGCTGTTTTTT.

The chain employs TRBV20-1 and TRBJ2-7; 8 bases map to TRBD2. This CDR3 has 12 amino acids. Germline values: CDR1 DFQATT, CDR2 SNEGSKA (reference sequence). This CDR3 reads CSAALADYEQYF. The CDR3 DNA is TGCAGCGCCGCACTAGCGGACTACGAGCAGTACTTC.

Many counts were recorded for this clonotype. The chain recombines TRBV6-2 or TRBV6-3 with TRBJ2-5; TRBD2 matches at 10 bases. The CDR3 contains 17 residues. With 0 bases clipped from V and 5 bases from J, the junction kept 9 bases outside the gene matches. CDR1 is MNHEY, CDR2 SVGEGT, per germline. As DNA, the CDR3 is TGTGCCAGCAGTTACTCCGCTAGCGGGAGATTCGGGGAGACCCAGTACTTC. Translated, it gives CASSYSASGRFGETQYF.

The gene calls are TRBV15 and TRBJ2-1, with a possible D match to TRBD2 (6 bases). The ends were cut back, 3 bases at V and 6 bases at J, with 12 bases in the middle. Germline CDR1 is LNHNV and CDR2 is YYDKDF (reference sequence). CDR3 length: 14 amino acids. The CDR3 DNA reads as TGTGCCACCAGCAGTCTCTTTAGCGGCAATGAGCAGTTCTTC. Translating it yields CATSSLFSGNEQFF.

The V call is TRBV2, the J call TRBJ2-1; D unresolved. V was cut by 3 bases and J by 5 bases, with 11 bases left in between. This CDR3 contains 14 residues. Germline V gene lookup returns CDR1 SNHLY and CDR2 FYNNEI. CDR3 region: CASSESLEDNEQFF. The CDR3 DNA sequence: TGTGCCAGCAGTGAGAGCCTAGAGGACAATGAGCAGTTCTTC.

This chain links TRBV19 with TRBJ1-2; the D is unclear. Germline values: CDR1 LNHDA, CDR2 SQIVND (reference sequence). CDR3 length: 16 residues. Trimming took 1 base from V and 2 from J, leaving 14 bases between them. For the CDR3, the DNA is TGTGCCAGTAGTATAGCTGGCCGTGGCAGGAACTATGGCTACACCTTC. This encodes CASSIAGRGRNYGYTF.

This clonotype was picked up many times. The rearrangement uses TRBV3-1 and TRBJ1-2, with D uncertain. Germline loops: CDR1 LGHDT, CDR2 YNNKEL (reference sequence). The CDR3 runs to 14 residues. V dropped 4 bases and J dropped 4 bases, with 13 bases sitting between them. In nucleotides, the CDR3 is TGTGCCAGCAGCCGCAACCAGGCAGCCTATGGCTACACCTTC. Protein sequence: CASSRNQAAYGYTF.

The table lists this clonotype with many counts. The chain joins TRBV29-1 to TRBJ1-1; TRBD1 agrees at 7 bases. V was pared by 7 bases and J by 2 bases, with 7 bases of the junction left unmatched. Looked up from germline, CDR1 is SQVTM and CDR2 is ANQGSEA. The CDR3 spans 13 residues. The CDR3 DNA sequence: TGCAGCGCGGGACAGATTATCAACACTGAAGCTTTCTTT. Translating gives CSAGQIINTEAFF. Full variable domain (outside the CDR3, taken from reference TRBV29-1 and TRBJ1-1): SAVISQKPSRDICQRGTSLTIQCQVDSQVTMMFWYRQQPGQSLTLIATANQGSEATYESGFVIDKFPISRPNLTFSTLTVSNMSPEDSSIYLCSAGQIINTEAFFGQGTRLTVV.

This clonotype was seen a handful of times. The rearrangement joins TRBV7-9 to TRBJ2-5; D is tentatively TRBD1 or TRBD2 (5 bases each). The CDR3 has 14 residues. Germline lookup yields CDR1 SEHNR and CDR2 FQNEAQ (reference sequence). Trimming pared 1 base from V and 5 bases from J, leaving 11 bases between. The CDR3 loop reads CASSLGGWGETQYF. CDR3 nucleotide sequence: TGTGCCAGCAGCTTAGGAGGCTGGGGGGAGACCCAGTACTTC.

This clonotype was detected a few times. The chain couples TRBV20-1 to TRBJ1-4, with D perhaps matching TRBD1 (6 bases). Germline V gene lookup returns CDR1 DFQATT and CDR2 SNEGSKA (reference sequence). This CDR3 comprises 12 residues. The V end lost 8 bases, the J end lost 3 bases, and 10 bases lay between the germline ends. CDR3 DNA sequence: TGCAGTTCAGGGGAGTCTAATGAAAAACTGTTTTTT. Its translation is CSSGESNEKLFF.